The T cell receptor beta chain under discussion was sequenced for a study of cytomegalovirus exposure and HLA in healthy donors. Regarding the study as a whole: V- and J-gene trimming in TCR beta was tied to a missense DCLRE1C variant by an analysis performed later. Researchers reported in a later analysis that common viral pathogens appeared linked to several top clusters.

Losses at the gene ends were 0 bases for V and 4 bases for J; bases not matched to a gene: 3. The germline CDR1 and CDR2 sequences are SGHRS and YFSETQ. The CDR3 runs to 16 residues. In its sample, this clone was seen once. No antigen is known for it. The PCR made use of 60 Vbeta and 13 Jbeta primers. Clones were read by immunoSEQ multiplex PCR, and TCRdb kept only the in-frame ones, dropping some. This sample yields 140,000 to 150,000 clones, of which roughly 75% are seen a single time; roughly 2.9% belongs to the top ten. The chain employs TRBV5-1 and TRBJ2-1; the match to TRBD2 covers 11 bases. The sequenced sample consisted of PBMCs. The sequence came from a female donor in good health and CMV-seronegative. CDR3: CASSLVLAGGYNEQFF. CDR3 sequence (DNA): TGCGCCAGCAGCTTGGTTCTAGCGGGAGGATACAATGAGCAGTTCTTC. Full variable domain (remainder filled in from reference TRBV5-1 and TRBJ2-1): KAGVTQTPRYLIKTRGQQVTLSCSPISGHRSVSWYQQTPGQGLQFLFEYFSETQRNKGNFPGRFSGRQFSNSRSEMNVSTLELGDSALYLCASSLVLAGGYNEQFFGPGTRLTVL.